The clone carrying this T cell receptor (beta chain) came up a few times. TCRdb re-called the RT-PCR reads with MiXCR, one entry per CDR3 protein. Here the sample spans roughly 200,000 distinct CDR3 sequences, 35% to 45% being singletons. The CDR3 totals 14 residues. Trimming removed 5 bases from V and 6 bases from J; junction bases left unmatched: 8. These data come from a study of patients and donors after allogeneic stem cell transplantation. This TCR was sampled from a human donor who was either an allogeneic HSCT recipient or a stem cell or donor lymphocyte infusion donor (not recorded which). It is not recorded whose cells these are; they may come from a transplant donor. Sequencing input: blood, either unsorted or a sorted T cell fraction (not recorded which). The V and J genes are TRBV12-3 or TRBV12-4 and TRBJ1-1, with 8 bases that match TRBD1. CDR3 protein: CASSRNRGYSEAFF. The DNA of the CDR3 is TGTGCCAGCAGTAGAAACAGGGGGTACTCTGAAGCTTTCTTT.